Following are 3 T cell receptor beta chains from one sample sequenced in a study of OX40 agonist ivuxolimab in advanced cancers. Libraries were prepared by immunoSEQ multiplex PCR; TCRdb keeps only in-frame clonotypes and omits some of them. The data show more than 65,000 clones, roughly nine tenths seen once. Sequencing was performed on CD4+ or CD8+ T cells sorted from blood, taken in a trial of the OX40 agonist ivuxolimab. These receptors originate from an adult with an advanced solid tumor such as melanoma, head and neck, liver or kidney cancer.

The chain links TRBV2 to TRBJ2-3, with TRBD2 matching over 10 bases. V dropped 6 bases and J dropped 0; count of bases not matched to a gene: 9. Per the germline V gene, CDR1 is SNHLY and CDR2 is FYNNEI. CDR3 length equals 17 residues. In DNA form, the CDR3 reads TGTGCCAGCAGACAAAGGACTAGCGGCTCTAGCACAGATACGCAGTATTTT. This encodes CASRQRTSGSSTDTQYF.

This clone was detected only a few times. The CDR3 here is CASSVRGDTEAFF. CDR3 DNA: TGTGCCAGCAGTGTTCGGGGGGACACTGAAGCTTTCTTT. The gene calls are TRBV2 and TRBJ1-1; tentatively, D is TRBD1 (5 bases). Trimming stripped 4 bases from V and 3 bases from J, with 9 bases between. CDR1 and CDR2 from the germline V gene are SNHLY and FYNNEI. The CDR3 has 13 residues.

This chain uses TRBV11-2 with TRBJ2-1; no reliable D call. The germline V gene encodes CDR1 SGHAT and CDR2 FQNNGV. The CDR3 extends over 15 amino acids. Trimming removed 0 bases from V and 3 bases from J, with 9 bases in between. The CDR3 loop reads CASSLDARLYNEQFF. CDR3 nucleotides: TGTGCCAGCAGCTTAGATGCCAGGCTCTACAATGAGCAGTTCTTC.